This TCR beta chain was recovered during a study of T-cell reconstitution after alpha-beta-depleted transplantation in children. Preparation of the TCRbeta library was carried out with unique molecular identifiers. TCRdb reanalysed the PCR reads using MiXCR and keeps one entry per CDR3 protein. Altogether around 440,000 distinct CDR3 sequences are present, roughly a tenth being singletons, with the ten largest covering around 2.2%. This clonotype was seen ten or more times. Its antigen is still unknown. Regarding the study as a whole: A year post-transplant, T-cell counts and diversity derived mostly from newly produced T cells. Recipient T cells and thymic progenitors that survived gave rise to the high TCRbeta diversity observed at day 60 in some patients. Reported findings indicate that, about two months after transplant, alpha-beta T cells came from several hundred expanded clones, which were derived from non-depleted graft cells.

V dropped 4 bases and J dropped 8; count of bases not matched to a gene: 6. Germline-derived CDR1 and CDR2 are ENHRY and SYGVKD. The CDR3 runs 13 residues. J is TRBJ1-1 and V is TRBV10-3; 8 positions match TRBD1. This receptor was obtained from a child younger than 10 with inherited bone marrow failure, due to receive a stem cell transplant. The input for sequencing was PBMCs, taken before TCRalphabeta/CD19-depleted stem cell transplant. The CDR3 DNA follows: TGTGCCATCAGTGGACAGGGGAATTTCGAAGCTTTCTTT. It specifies CAISGQGNFEAFF.